This T cell receptor (beta chain) emerged from a study of T cell responses to AZD1222 COVID-19 vaccine. The repertoire was sequenced with immunoSEQ multiplex PCR; TCRdb's copy has only in-frame clones and lacks some. The sample shows roughly 150,000 clones, approximately 90% of them seen only once. In the case of this clone: This sample includes further DNA sequences coding for the same CDR3.

V was clipped by 0 bases and J by 0 bases, with 6 bases between them. The CDR3 sequence is 15 residues long. Per the germline V gene, CDR1 is LNHNV and CDR2 is YYDKDF (reference sequence). The chain has TRBV15 and TRBJ1-3; D gene unclear. The material sequenced was peripheral blood, taken 28 days after the second AZD1222 dose. This receptor was identified in an adult who received the AZD1222 COVID-19 vaccine. The CDR3 is CATSRDLGSGNTIYF. CDR3 bases: TGTGCCACCAGCAGAGATCTGGGCTCTGGAAACACCATATATTTT.